One and the same sample provided the 27 T cell receptor beta chains below, sequenced in a study of blood T cell repertoires in COVID-19. Profiling relied on immunoSEQ multiplex PCR, and the TCRdb table lists in-frame clones only, not all of them. This sample has 75,000 to 95,000 clones; over 90% occur once, and the top ten carry approximately 1.7%. Specimen: peripheral blood. Source of these receptors: a man aged 55-75 years with acute or convalescent COVID-19.

V is TRBV4-2 and J is TRBJ2-1; D is unresolved. V was cut by 2 bases and J by 4 bases, with 6 bases left in between. This CDR3 comprises 13 residues. Germline V gene sequence: CDR1 LGHNA, CDR2 YNFKEQ. Here the CDR3 reads CASSQTRYNEQFF. The CDR3 DNA reads as TGTGCCAGCAGCCAAACTCGATACAATGAGCAGTTCTTC.

The chain links TRBV11-2 to TRBJ2-1, with 8 bases matching TRBD1. J was trimmed by 8 bases and V by 5 bases; bases with no gene match: 14. Per the germline V gene, CDR1 is SGHAT and CDR2 is FQNNGV. The CDR3 is 16 residues long. The CDR3 spells CASSPGAGGRFDEQFF. In DNA, the CDR3 is TGTGCCAGCAGCCCAGGAGCAGGGGGCAGGTTCGATGAGCAGTTCTTC.

The J gene is TRBJ2-7, the V gene TRBV6-6, with 8 bases matching TRBD1. The V gene end was trimmed by 7 bases and the J gene end by 6 bases; junction bases not matched to a gene: 2. The CDR3 is 11 residues long. In germline, CDR1 is MNHNY, CDR2 SVGAGI (reference sequence). Here the CDR3 reads CASTDRGEQYF. The DNA of the CDR3 is TGTGCCAGCACCGACAGGGGCGAGCAGTACTTC.

The V and J genes are TRBV5-6 and TRBJ2-5, with 8 positions matching TRBD2. This CDR3 spans 14 amino acids. J lost 2 bases, V lost 4 bases, and 4 bases had no gene match. Germline assignment: CDR1 SGHDT and CDR2 YYEEEE. The CDR3 loop is CASSVGTRQETQYF. For the CDR3, the DNA is TGTGCCAGCAGCGTCGGGACTAGACAAGAGACCCAGTACTTC. Full variable domain (outside the CDR3, taken from reference TRBV5-6 and TRBJ2-5): DAGVTQSPTHLIKTRGQQVTLRCSPKSGHDTVSWYQQALGQGPQFIFQYYEEEERQRGNFPDRFSGHQFPNYSSELNVNALLLGDSALYLCASSVGTRQETQYFGPGTRLLVL.

Points on this clone: The junction does not match germline at one end; this may be a read error. V and J are TRBV6-2 or TRBV6-3 and TRBJ2-2; 9 nucleotides agree with TRBD1. Germline CDR1 reads MNHEY; CDR2 reads SVGEGT. This CDR3 comprises 15 residues. As DNA, the CDR3 is TGTGCCAGCAGTTACTCTTTAGGACAGGGGTCCCGTAGGATTTTT. Its translation: CASSYSLGQGSRRIF.

The genes are TRBV13 and TRBJ2-7; TRBD2 aligns across 9 bases. CDR3 length equals 14 residues. Germline CDR1 is PRHDT and CDR2 is FYEKMQ (reference sequence). V gave up 5 bases and J gave up 9 bases; unmatched junction bases: 11. The CDR3 coding sequence is TGTGCCAGCAGCCTCCGACTAGCGGCCACGGGGCAGTACTTC. Its translation: CASSLRLAATGQYF.

The chain is built from TRBV7-6 and TRBJ2-7; 11 nucleotides match TRBD1. CDR1 and CDR2 (germline): SGHVS, FNYEAQ. The CDR3 is 15 amino acids. Germline trimming cut 5 bases from V and 3 bases from J; bases unmatched to any gene: 6. The CDR3 DNA is TGTGCCAGCAGCGGTGGGACAGGGGGAATCTACGAGCAGTACTTC. Translated: CASSGGTGGIYEQYF.

This sequence joins TRBV4-3 and TRBJ1-1; D gene unclear. CDR3 size: 15 residues. The germline gives CDR1 LGHNA, CDR2 YSLEER. Deletions cut 3 bases from V and 0 bases from J, with 11 bases between. This chain's CDR3 is CASSQERVLNTEAFF. DNA of the CDR3: TGCGCCAGCAGCCAGGAACGGGTCTTGAACACTGAAGCTTTCTTT.

The chain carries TRBV3-1 (or the pseudogene TRBV3-2) and TRBJ1-6; D is unclear. The V end was cut by 0 bases, the J end by 0 bases, with 15 bases between. The length of the CDR3 is 19 residues. The germline V gene has CDR1 LGHDT and CDR2 YNNKEL (reference sequence). CDR3 coding DNA: TGTGCCAGCAGCCAAGATTGTGGACTTCTAAGCTCCTATAATTCACCCCTCCACTTT. Amino acids: CASSQDCGLLSSYNSPLHF.

As concerns this clone: Germline is not matched at one junction end, which may reflect a read error. The chain employs TRBV5-1 and TRBJ2-5; 8 bases fit TRBD2. CDR1 SGHRS and CDR2 YFSETQ come from the germline V gene. This CDR3 contains 15 residues. This CDR3 is CARSPGGDVRETQYF. CDR3 DNA: TGCGCCCGCAGCCCGGGGGGGGACGTACGAGAGACCCAGTACTTC. Using reference TRBV5-1 and TRBJ2-5 for the parts outside the CDR3, the full variable domain is KAGVTQTPRYLIKTRGQQVTLSCSPISGHRSVSWYQQTPGQGLQFLFEYFSETQRNKGNFPGRFSGRQFSNSRSEMNVSTLELGDSALYLCARSPGGDVRETQYFGPGTRLLVL.

The chain combines TRBV12-3 or TRBV12-4 with TRBJ2-1; D might be TRBD1 (5 bases). CDR3 length: 13 amino acids. V lost 3 bases and J lost 5, with 8 bases in between. CDR3 sequence: CASSFSRDNEQFF. CDR3 DNA sequence: TGTGCCAGCAGTTTCAGCAGGGACAATGAGCAGTTCTTC.

A single count supports this clone. This chain connects TRBV13 to TRBJ2-7; possibly TRBD1 for D (6 bases). Germline CDR1 PRHDT, CDR2 FYEKMQ (reference sequence). The CDR3 totals 14 residues. Trimming took off 5 bases at V and 2 bases at J, with 13 bases between the two ends. The CDR3 bases are TGTGCCAGCAGCAGGACAGTAATTCCCTACGAGCAGTACTTC. Translating gives CASSRTVIPYEQYF.

The J gene is TRBJ2-7, the V gene TRBV5-4; 9 nucleotides agree with TRBD1. The length of the CDR3 is 16 residues. Germline V gene sequence: CDR1 SGHNT, CDR2 YYREEE (reference sequence). Trimming took 4 bases from V and 2 from J; bases not matched to a gene: 10. CDR3 nucleotide sequence: TGTGCCAGCAGCAAAACAGGGGGCGCCTCAACCTACGAGCAGTACTTC. It is translated as CASSKTGGASTYEQYF.

The CDR3 bases are TGTGCCACCAGCACTTTCACAGGGCCCTCCGGGGAGCTGTTTTTT. This gives the protein CATSTFTGPSGELFF. The V gene is TRBV15, the J gene TRBJ2-2; D perhaps matches TRBD1 (6 bases). Germline CDR1 LNHNV, CDR2 YYDKDF (reference sequence). With 4 bases removed from V and 6 bases from J, the gap between germline ends came to 15 bases. The CDR3 runs to 15 residues.

The chain combines TRBV7-6 with TRBJ2-1, with 8 bases identical to TRBD1. Looked up from germline, CDR1 is SGHVS and CDR2 is FNYEAQ. The CDR3 is made up of 15 amino acids. After removal of 5 bases from V and 5 bases from J, the junction contained 8 bases not matched to a gene. Here the CDR3 reads CASSRQGSRNNEQFF. The DNA of the CDR3 is TGTGCCAGCAGCCGACAGGGGAGCCGGAACAATGAGCAGTTCTTC.

The chain is built from TRBV4-3 and TRBJ1-3; D gene unclear. CDR1 is LGHNA, CDR2 YSLEER, per germline. The CDR3 totals 17 residues. V was trimmed by 2 bases and J by 2 bases, leaving 16 bases between them. The CDR3 coding sequence is TGCGCCAGCAGCCAACGATTGGAAGTCGGAGCTGGAAACACCATATATTTT. Residues: CASSQRLEVGAGNTIYF.

The gene calls are TRBV4-2 and TRBJ2-2, with a possible D match to TRBD2 (6 bases). Germline V gene lookup returns CDR1 LGHNA and CDR2 YNFKEQ. V was pared by 1 base and J by 3 bases, with 12 bases between. CDR3 length equals 16 residues. CDR3 sequence (DNA): TGTGCCAGCAGCCAAGCTACGGGACTTGACACCGGGGAGCTGTTTTTT. It translates to CASSQATGLDTGELFF.

The rearrangement joins TRBV4-2 to TRBJ2-3; 8 bases are a match to TRBD2. CDR1 is LGHNA, CDR2 YNFKEQ, per germline. The ends lost 3 bases at V and 2 bases at J; junction bases unmatched: 10. CDR3 length: 17 amino acids. The CDR3 spells CASSHGGPGGLTDTQYF. The DNA of the CDR3 is TGTGCCAGCAGCCATGGGGGCCCGGGAGGGCTCACAGATACGCAGTATTTT.

This CDR3 is CASSSTGSYNSPLHF. The CDR3 DNA reads as TGCGCCAGCAGCTCCACAGGGTCCTATAATTCACCCCTCCACTTT. The chain combines TRBV5-1 with TRBJ1-6, with a tentative D call TRBD1 (6 bases). V was shortened by 3 bases and J by 1 base, with 8 bases between the two germline ends. There are 15 residues in the CDR3. From germline, CDR1 is SGHRS and CDR2 YFSETQ.

The rearrangement joins TRBV29-1 to TRBJ2-2; TRBD1 matches at 7 bases. The CDR3 runs 12 residues. V lost 6 bases to trimming and J lost 4 bases; unmatched junction nucleotides: 2. CDR1 SQVTM and CDR2 ANQGSEA come from the germline V gene. CDR3 protein: CSVAGGTGELFF. Here the CDR3 DNA reads TGCAGCGTGGCAGGGGGCACCGGGGAGCTGTTTTTT.

The chain links TRBV7-9 to TRBJ1-5; D call uncertain. The CDR3 has 13 amino acids. Germline CDR1 is SEHNR and CDR2 is FQNEAQ (reference sequence). V dropped 1 base and J dropped 4 bases, with 5 bases sitting between them. The CDR3: CASSLGQNQPQHF. The CDR3 nucleotides read TGTGCCAGCAGCTTAGGGCAGAATCAGCCCCAGCATTTT.

J is TRBJ2-1 and V is TRBV19; D call uncertain. Per germline, CDR1 LNHDA and CDR2 SQIVND (reference sequence). This CDR3 is 12 amino acids long. Trimming pared 11 bases from V and 8 bases from J, leaving 16 bases between. CDR3 coding DNA: TGTGCCGTCAGTAATGGGCGTGATGAGCAGTTCTTC. It is translated as CAVSNGRDEQFF.

This clone was detected only once. The chain joins TRBV2 to TRBJ1-5; tentatively, D is TRBD1 (5 bases). V was clipped by 7 bases and J by 0 bases, with 10 bases between them. This CDR3 has 14 amino acids. Germline CDR1 reads SNHLY; CDR2 reads FYNNEI. CDR3 sequence reads: CASTRGSSNQPQHF. DNA of the CDR3: TGTGCCAGCACCCGGGGGAGTAGCAATCAGCCCCAGCATTTT.

The rearrangement joins TRBV11-2 to TRBJ2-1; possible D gene TRBD2, 5 bases. Germline V gene sequence: CDR1 SGHAT, CDR2 FQNNGV. The CDR3 is 13 amino acids. The V and J ends lost 1 base and 7 bases respectively, with 8 bases between them. Written as DNA, the CDR3 is TGTGCCAGCAGCTTAGCCCGCGGGAATGAGCAGTTCTTC. It is translated as CASSLARGNEQFF.

The rearrangement uses TRBV5-4 and TRBJ2-2; D ambiguous. Germline CDR1 and CDR2: SGHNT and YYREEE (reference sequence). The V and J ends lost 4 bases and 6 bases respectively, with 7 bases between them. This CDR3 has 12 residues. The CDR3 is CASSTIAGELFF. The CDR3 nucleotides are TGTGCCAGCAGCACTATAGCCGGGGAGCTGTTTTTT.

This clone was found once. J is TRBJ1-1 and V is TRBV11-2; no clear D gene. The length of the CDR3 is 12 residues. Deletions cut 1 base from V and 10 bases from J, with 10 bases between. Germline CDR1 and CDR2: SGHAT and FQNNGV. CDR3 coding DNA: TGTGCCAGCAGCTTAGCCGGGTACGCAGCTTTCTTT. Encoded protein: CASSLAGYAAFF. The full variable domain, completed using reference TRBV11-2 and TRBJ1-1, is EAGVAQSPRYKIIEKRQSVAFWCNPISGHATLYWYQQILGQGPKLLIQFQNNGVVDDSQLPKDRFSAERLKGVDSTLKIQPAKLEDSAVYLCASSLAGYAAFFGQGTRLTVV.

This sequence joins TRBV5-6 and TRBJ2-7; D possibly corresponds to TRBD1 (5 bases). Germline-derived CDR1 and CDR2 are SGHDT and YYEEEE. The V and J ends lost 2 bases and 1 base respectively, with 16 bases between them. This CDR3 contains 16 residues. The CDR3, as DNA: TGTGCCAGCAGCTTAGGCAGCCAAGGGGTTTCCTACGAGCAGTACTTC. Translated, it gives CASSLGSQGVSYEQYF.